The present entry profiles one TCR beta chain with its context. Its target is unknown. The assay was immunoSEQ multiplex PCR, and TCRdb's table has in-frame clones only and misses some. The sample yields about 91,000 clones, about 87% seen once. CDR3 length: 12 amino acids. This specimen belongs to a study of identifying expanded T cells in peripheral blood. Study observations and caveats: Technical replicates showed around 1.2 changed clones; approximately 2 weeks roughly 18; four weeks 19. Variance in clone template counts between roughly two-week samples significantly increased with total template count across all healthy donors.

The gene calls are TRBV21-1 and TRBJ1-3; the D call of TRBD1 is as the table states it, not checked on the DNA. TRBV21-1 is a pseudogene. The receptor was derived from a person between 18 and 70 years old in good health. The source material was blood. The CDR3 DNA follows: TGTGCCAGCACGCGACAGGGACACACCATATATTTT. It codes for CASTRQGHTIYF.